The 32 T cell receptor beta chains reported below all come from one sample, sequenced in a study of CXCR3-negative and CXCR3-positive naive CD8 T cells. The study's findings and limits: Against CXCR3-negative naive cells, CXCR3-positive naive cells showed more hydrophobic TRB CDR3s.

No antigen is known for these receptors. TRB cDNA libraries were made by UMI-labeled 5' RACE. After re-calling the 5' RACE reads, TCRdb lists one entry per CDR3 protein, DNA absent. The table gives approximately 65,000 distinct CDR3 sequences; the top ten clones make up under 0.8% of it. Sequencing used naive CXCR3+ CD8+ T cells from blood. This sample's subset: CD45RO-CCR7+CD27+CD95- naive CD8+ T cells expressing CXCR3 (TNR3+). The source of these receptors is a human donor in good health. Some clones in this sample may be carry-over from other donors' samples.

The chain employs TRBV4-2 and TRBJ2-7; the TCRdb D gene call, TRBD2, has no DNA to confirm it. CDR1 LGHNA and CDR2 YNFKEQ come from the germline V gene. This CDR3 is 18 amino acids long. The CDR3: CASSQAGPTSGVPLEQYF.

V usage is TRBV20-1 and J usage is TRBJ2-7; TCRdb names TRBD1, which stays unverified in the absence of DNA. Germline values: CDR1 DFQATT, CDR2 SNEGSKA (reference sequence). This CDR3 region has 15 residues. This CDR3 reads CSAIAYQGQGYEQYF.

The chain combines TRBV5-1 with TRBJ2-7; the D call from TCRdb, TRBD1, cannot be confirmed without DNA. The CDR3 consists of 15 residues. Germline CDR1 is SGHRS and CDR2 is YFSETQ. The CDR3 loop is CASRDLDNNSYEQYF.

This rearrangement joins TRBV27 to TRBJ1-2. Germline-derived CDR1 and CDR2 are MNHEY and SMNVEV (reference sequence). This CDR3 has 15 amino acids. The CDR3 spells CASSYQGSLNYGYTF.

The V gene is TRBV7-9, the J gene TRBJ2-7; the TRBD1 assignment by TCRdb is unverifiable without DNA. This CDR3 region has 17 residues. In germline, CDR1 is SEHNR, CDR2 FQNEAQ (reference sequence). The chain's CDR3 is CASSYYQGQGGVYEQYF.

The chain couples TRBV6-2 or TRBV6-3 to TRBJ2-7; the TCRdb call, TRBD2, lacks DNA for checking. The CDR3 loop spans 18 amino acids. CDR1 and CDR2 (germline): MNHEY, SVGEGT. The CDR3 sequence: CASSYRELLGTPSYEQYF.

The chain has TRBV6-2 or TRBV6-3 and TRBJ2-2; the TRBD1 assignment by TCRdb is unverifiable without DNA. This CDR3 comprises 17 residues. Germline CDR1 MNHEY, CDR2 SVGEGT. The CDR3: CASRLLAGASNTGELFF.

This chain links TRBV7-6 with TRBJ2-1; there is no DNA to check the TCRdb D call of TRBD2. Germline V gives CDR1 SGHVS, CDR2 FNYEAQ. The CDR3 is 14 residues long. CDR3 residues: CASSLGRLAFEQFF.

The chain carries TRBV29-1 and TRBJ2-3. The germline V gene encodes CDR1 SQVTM and CDR2 ANQGSEA. The CDR3 has 13 residues. CDR3: CSVDPTITDTQYF.

This chain uses TRBV7-9 with TRBJ2-5; TCRdb reports TRBD1, a call that lacks DNA to check it against. The CDR3 consists of 16 residues. The germline V gene has CDR1 SEHNR and CDR2 FQNEAQ (reference sequence). The CDR3 reads CASSPRGRADEETQYF.

J is TRBJ2-2 and V is TRBV29-1; no DNA is available, so the TRBD2 call from TCRdb remains unchecked. Germline values: CDR1 SQVTM, CDR2 ANQGSEA. The CDR3 has 16 amino acids. The CDR3 protein is CSVVASSGRAPGELFF.

The chain links TRBV11-1 to TRBJ1-1. This CDR3 is 11 amino acids long. CDR1 is SGHAT and CDR2 is FQDESV in the germline V gene (reference sequence). CDR3 sequence reads: CASSSEPGAFF.

The rearrangement uses TRBV5-1 and TRBJ2-3; TCRdb calls TRBD1, which cannot be checked without DNA. This CDR3 contains 17 residues. CDR1 is SGHRS and CDR2 is YFSETQ in the germline V gene. CDR3 amino acids: CASSLEVGTGGTDTQYF.

The chain is built from TRBV30 and TRBJ1-1; the D call from TCRdb, TRBD1, cannot be confirmed without DNA. This CDR3 spans 13 amino acids. Germline V gives CDR1 GTSNPN, CDR2 SVGIG (reference sequence). The CDR3 reads CAWDRTFGTEAFF.

This chain joins TRBV7-8 and TRBJ2-4; TCRdb gives TRBD1 as the D gene, but with no DNA this cannot be confirmed. This CDR3 comprises 14 residues. The germline V gene has CDR1 SGHVS and CDR2 FQNEAQ. Here the CDR3 reads CASSLSGTGTISDF.

The V call is TRBV5-4, the J call TRBJ2-7; the TRBD1 assignment by TCRdb is unverifiable without DNA. Per the germline V gene, CDR1 is SGHNT and CDR2 is YYREEE (reference sequence). There are 17 residues in the CDR3. The CDR3 loop is CASSLPMTETKTYEQYF.

This sequence joins TRBV7-2 and TRBJ2-7; TCRdb lists TRBD1, though no DNA is available to test this call. This CDR3 comprises 14 residues. CDR1 and CDR2 (germline): SGHTA, FQGNSA. This CDR3 is CASSPRQDRYEQYF.

The V gene is TRBV6-2 or TRBV6-3, the J gene TRBJ1-5; the TCRdb call, TRBD1, lacks DNA for checking. Looked up from germline, CDR1 is MNHEY and CDR2 is SVGEGT. The CDR3 contains 13 residues. The CDR3 region is CASTSTEAQPQHF.

The V gene is TRBV10-2, the J gene TRBJ2-5; TCRdb gives TRBD2 as the D gene, but with no DNA this cannot be confirmed. The CDR3 covers 15 residues. CDR1 and CDR2 (germline): WSHSY, SAAADI. CDR3 sequence: CASSDGTGGLETQYF.

The chain is built from TRBV7-6 and TRBJ1-4. The CDR3 loop spans 14 amino acids. Germline CDR1 SGHVS, CDR2 FNYEAQ. CDR3 sequence reads: CASSKGFGDEKLFF.

This chain links TRBV5-1 with TRBJ2-7; the D gene TCRdb calls, TRBD2, cannot be checked with no DNA. The CDR3 runs 17 residues. Looked up from germline, CDR1 is SGHRS and CDR2 is YFSETQ. The CDR3 spells CASSWAGTSGGIYEQYF.

The chain links TRBV14 to TRBJ1-5; the D gene TCRdb calls, TRBD1, cannot be checked with no DNA. The CDR3 has 14 residues. Germline V gene data show CDR1 as SGHDN and CDR2 as FVKESK. CDR3: CASSQDGPGGPQHF.

The J gene is TRBJ2-1, the V gene TRBV29-1; TCRdb indicates TRBD1, and absent DNA this call remains unverified. The CDR3 contains 17 residues. From germline, CDR1 is SQVTM and CDR2 ANQGSEA. CDR3 amino acids: CSVETPQQESSYNEQFF.

The genes are TRBV6-2 or TRBV6-3 and TRBJ1-2; absent DNA, TCRdb's TRBD1 call cannot be checked. The CDR3 length is 16 residues. From germline, CDR1 is MNHEY and CDR2 SVGEGT. CDR3 amino acids: CASSYPAYGTGDGYTF.

This chain joins TRBV29-1 and TRBJ2-7; absent DNA, TCRdb's TRBD2 call cannot be checked. This CDR3 is 13 amino acids long. Germline assignment: CDR1 SQVTM and CDR2 ANQGSEA. CDR3 protein: CSVDSLGDYEQYF.

The chain links TRBV27 to TRBJ2-7; the D call of TRBD1 rests on TCRdb alone, since no DNA is present to check it. The CDR3 extends over 16 amino acids. CDR1 and CDR2 (germline): MNHEY, SMNVEV (reference sequence). CDR3 region: CASGEDRGVSAYEQYF.

This chain uses TRBV29-1 with TRBJ1-1; checking the TCRdb D call of TRBD1 is not possible without DNA. The CDR3 is 13 residues long. Germline CDR1 is SQVTM and CDR2 is ANQGSEA. CDR3: CSVAGTTRWEAFF.

The chain links TRBV12-5 to TRBJ1-1. The germline gives CDR1 LGHNT, CDR2 FRNRAP. CDR3 length: 14 amino acids. The CDR3 is CASEEYFPNTEAFF.

The V and J genes are TRBV7-9 and TRBJ1-2; no DNA is available, so the TRBD1 call from TCRdb remains unchecked. The CDR3 spans 18 residues. The V gene's germline CDR1 is SEHNR and CDR2 FQNEAQ (reference sequence). The chain's CDR3 is CASSLDGLWGEPDYGYTF.

The V call is TRBV11-3, the J call TRBJ2-3; with no DNA, the TCRdb D assignment of TRBD2 cannot be verified. Germline loops: CDR1 SGHNT, CDR2 YENEEA. The length of the CDR3 is 16 residues. CDR3 loop: CASRGTSGTRTDTQYF.

V is TRBV27 and J is TRBJ2-1; the TCRdb D gene call, TRBD2, has no DNA to confirm it. This CDR3 has 15 residues. The germline gives CDR1 MNHEY, CDR2 SMNVEV (reference sequence). The CDR3 spells CASSAAGVEDNEQFF.

CDR3 sequence reads: CASSLLAGAPYEQYF. The chain combines TRBV27 with TRBJ2-7; the TCRdb call, TRBD1, lacks DNA for checking. There are 15 residues in the CDR3. Germline V gene lookup returns CDR1 MNHEY and CDR2 SMNVEV (reference sequence).